The clone carrying this TCR beta chain has ten or more counts. Using its own MiXCR run on the reads, TCRdb lists one record per CDR3 protein. The table shows 200,000 to 300,000 distinct CDR3 sequences, with about 13% occurring only once. These data come from a study of T cell repertoires in cytomegalovirus infection. Between the trimmed V and J ends, which lost 1 base and 3 bases, there was a span of 10 bases. Germline CDR1 reads SGHVS; CDR2 reads FQNEAQ. The length of the CDR3 is 15 residues. The receptor was derived from a human donor in good health (CMV status not recorded). Some clones in this sample may be carry-over from other donors' samples. The rearrangement joins TRBV7-8 to TRBJ1-5; a weak D match, TRBD1 (6 bases). Material for sequencing was PBMCs. The CDR3 reads CASSLVGTINQPQHF. The CDR3 DNA reads as TGTGCCAGCAGCTTAGTGGGGACAATCAATCAGCCCCAGCATTTT.